The 14 T cell receptor beta chains reported below all come from one sample, sequenced in a study of identical twins. TCRdb re-called the 5' RACE reads with MiXCR, one entry per CDR3 protein. This sample yields about 730,000 distinct CDR3 sequences, of which around 21% are seen a single time; roughly 4% belongs to the top ten. The same sample was also studied in work on T cells expressing NK-cell markers.

The sequencing input was PBMCs. The receptors stem from a woman aged 18-35 years in good health.

In this sample, this clonotype turned up a few times. This sequence joins TRBV5-6 and TRBJ1-2; no clear D. The V gene's germline CDR1 is SGHDT and CDR2 YYEEEE. This CDR3 has 13 amino acids. Trimming removed 2 bases from V and 6 bases from J, with 11 bases in between. CDR3 nucleotides: TGTGCCAGCAGCTTATCGGGTGGCGATGGCTACACCTTC. Its translation is CASSLSGGDGYTF.

The table lists this clonotype with a few counts. V and J are TRBV29-1 and TRBJ2-1; TRBD1 aligns across 10 bases. This CDR3 region has 14 residues. V gave up 5 bases and J gave up 6 bases; unmatched junction bases: 7. CDR1 is SQVTM, CDR2 ANQGSEA, per germline. CDR3 sequence: CSVKDRGTGNEQFF. The CDR3 bases are TGCAGCGTTAAGGACAGGGGGACGGGCAATGAGCAGTTCTTC.

In this sample, this clonotype turned up a few times. The gene calls are TRBV20-1 and TRBJ2-2, with 8 bases aligning to TRBD2. The germline V gene has CDR1 DFQATT and CDR2 SNEGSKA (reference sequence). Unmatched junction bases numbered 9, after V lost 5 bases and J lost 4 bases. CDR3 length: 15 amino acids. CDR3 sequence (DNA): TGCAGTGCTCCCTCGCTAGCGGGCTCCACCGGGGAGCTGTTTTTT. Protein product: CSAPSLAGSTGELFF.

The chain recombines TRBV7-9 with TRBJ2-5; 13 bases map to TRBD2. Germline-derived CDR1 and CDR2 are SEHNR and FQNEAQ (reference sequence). J was trimmed by 6 bases and V by 5 bases; bases with no gene match: 12. The CDR3 spans 17 residues. The CDR3 region is CASSHTGTSGTRQTQYF. In DNA, the CDR3 is TGTGCCAGCAGCCACACCGGGACTAGCGGGACTAGGCAGACCCAGTACTTC.

This clonotype was recorded many times. This chain links TRBV2 with TRBJ1-2, with D uncertain. This CDR3 region has 8 residues. Germline V gene sequence: CDR1 SNHLY, CDR2 FYNNEI. The ends were cut back, 10 bases at V and 8 bases at J, with 5 bases in the middle. The CDR3: CAIQGYTF. DNA of the CDR3: TGTGCCATACAAGGCTACACCTTC.

This chain joins TRBV9 and TRBJ2-7; D uncertain. Trimming shortened V by 3 bases and J by 2 bases, and 9 bases separated the two germline ends. Germline CDR1 is SGDLS and CDR2 is YYNGEE. The CDR3 totals 13 residues. The CDR3 DNA reads as TGTGCCAGCAGCGGTCAGGACCCCTACGAGCAGTACTTC. Encoded protein: CASSGQDPYEQYF.

In its sample, this clonotype was seen many times. This rearrangement joins TRBV12-3 or TRBV12-4 to TRBJ2-3, with 9 bases matching TRBD2. With V trimmed by 8 bases and J by 0 bases, 3 bases remained unmatched. This CDR3 is built from 14 residues. The CDR3 DNA sequence: TGTGCCAGCCAGACTAGCGGTAGCACAGATACGCAGTATTTT. This translates into CASQTSGSTDTQYF.

The chain links TRBV5-1 to TRBJ2-7; a possible D gene is TRBD1 (7 bases). V lost 4 bases and J 5 bases, leaving 13 bases between the germline ends. The CDR3 spans 13 residues. Germline CDR1 reads SGHRS; CDR2 reads YFSETQ. The CDR3 DNA is TGCGCCAGCAGCGAGCAGGGGGGAAACGAGCAGTACTTC. Amino acid sequence: CASSEQGGNEQYF.

This clonotype was seen a handful of times. V and J are TRBV11-2 and TRBJ1-4; D is unclear. Trimming removed 5 bases at V and 4 bases at J, with 11 bases between. Germline V gives CDR1 SGHAT, CDR2 FQNNGV. This CDR3 is built from 14 residues. CDR3 sequence: CASSRRASNEKLFF. The CDR3 coding sequence is TGTGCCAGCAGCCGTCGAGCGAGTAATGAAAAACTGTTTTTT.

The rearrangement joins TRBV12-3 or TRBV12-4 to TRBJ1-1; D is undetermined. Trimming shortened V by 11 bases and J by 5 bases, and 12 bases separated the two germline ends. There are 11 residues in the CDR3. CDR3 amino acids: CAQQRVTEAFF. CDR3 coding DNA: TGTGCCCAGCAAAGGGTGACTGAAGCTTTCTTT.

The rearrangement joins TRBV12-3 or TRBV12-4 to TRBJ1-1; 8 bases are shared with TRBD1. V was clipped by 7 bases and J by 0 bases; unmatched bases: 4. The CDR3 is 14 amino acids. The CDR3 protein is CASIQGALNTEAFF. CDR3 nucleotides: TGTGCCAGCATCCAGGGGGCCTTGAACACTGAAGCTTTCTTT.

The chain uses TRBV3-1 and TRBJ1-6; tentative D call: TRBD1 (5 bases). The V gene's germline CDR1 is LGHDT and CDR2 YNNKEL (reference sequence). The CDR3 consists of 14 residues. V was cut by 0 bases and J by 17 bases, with 17 bases left in between. The chain's CDR3 is CASSQERLSGTFHF. The CDR3 DNA reads as TGTGCCAGCAGCCAAGAAAGGTTATCCGGGACCTTCCACTTT.

Only a few counts were recorded for this clonotype. The V gene is TRBV12-3 or TRBV12-4, the J gene TRBJ1-6; unclear D gene. The CDR3 spans 15 residues. Trimming took off 4 bases at V and 5 bases at J, with 12 bases between the two ends. The CDR3 sequence is CASSSGDLHNSPLHF. The CDR3 DNA reads TGTGCCAGCAGTTCAGGCGATCTTCATAATTCACCCCTCCACTTT.

V gene TRBV15 combines with J gene TRBJ2-6; no definite D call. V gave up 5 bases and J gave up 0 bases, with 11 bases separating them. CDR3 length equals 16 residues. Germline values: CDR1 LNHNV, CDR2 YYDKDF (reference sequence). CDR3 loop: CATSQIWGSGANVLTF. DNA of the CDR3: TGTGCCACCAGCCAGATCTGGGGCTCTGGGGCCAACGTCCTGACTTTC.